This T cell receptor beta chain was observed in a study of T cell repertoires in cytomegalovirus infection. As for the study in general: Matching HLA type, along with CMV infection, was indicated by public TCR beta signatures. Study observations and caveats: Dominating the ex vivo response were TCR beta clonotypes that were CMV-specific and HLA-C-restricted.

The CDR3 has 14 amino acids. Germline assignment: CDR1 SGHTA and CDR2 FQGNSA. V lost 3 bases and J 4 bases, leaving 12 bases between the germline ends. Only a few counts were recorded for this clonotype. Its antigen is undetermined. One entry per CDR3 protein results from TCRdb running MiXCR on the reads. Among tens of thousands of distinct CDR3 sequences listed, about 22% were seen once. This clonotype originated in a human donor in good health (CMV status not recorded). Some clones in this sample may be carry-over from other donors' samples. The specimen sequenced was PBMCs, sequenced either directly or after in vitro stimulation (not recorded which). The V gene is TRBV7-2, the J gene TRBJ1-1; unclear D gene. CDR3 nucleotide sequence: TGTGCCAGCAGCTTCCAAGGCGGGTTCACTGAAGCTTTCTTT. This encodes CASSFQGGFTEAFF.